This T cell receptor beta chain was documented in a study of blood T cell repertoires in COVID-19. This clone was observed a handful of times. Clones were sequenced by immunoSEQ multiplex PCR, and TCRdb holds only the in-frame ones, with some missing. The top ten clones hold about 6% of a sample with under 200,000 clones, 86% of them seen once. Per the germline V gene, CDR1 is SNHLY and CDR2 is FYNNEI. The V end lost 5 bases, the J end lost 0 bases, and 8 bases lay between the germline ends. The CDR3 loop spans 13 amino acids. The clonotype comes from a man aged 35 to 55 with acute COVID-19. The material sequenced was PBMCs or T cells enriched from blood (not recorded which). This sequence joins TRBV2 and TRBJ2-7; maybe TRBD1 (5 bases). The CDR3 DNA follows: TGTGCCAGCAGTCAACAGGTCTCCTACGAGCAGTACTTC. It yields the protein CASSQQVSYEQYF.